This paragraph reports one T cell receptor beta chain. Its antigen remains unidentified. This entry belongs to a study of T cell repertoires in cytomegalovirus infection. Study at large: Recently described HLA-C-restricted plus well-studied HLA-B-restricted CMV epitopes were used. The public TCR beta signatures pointed to both CMV infection and matching HLA type. Study conclusions and caveats: Carriers of CMV plus the relevant HLA were identified by cumulative public TCR beta family frequency. CMV-specific TCR beta clonotypes restricted by HLA-C were the ones dominating the ex vivo response.

TCRdb reanalysed the reads using MiXCR and keeps one entry per CDR3 protein. The data hold 550,000 to 850,000 distinct CDR3 sequences, with around 30% observed a single time. This CDR3 is built from 16 residues. The germline V gene has CDR1 ENHRY and CDR2 SYGVKD. J lost 0 bases, V lost 5 bases, and 7 bases had no gene match. The chain joins TRBV10-3 to TRBJ1-3, with TRBD1 matching 7 bases. The source was cultured PBMCs, collected from culture after CMV antigen stimulation. This TCR was sampled from a human donor in good health (CMV status not recorded). Some clones in this sample may be carry-over from other donors' samples. In DNA form, the CDR3 reads TGTGCCATCAGTCCTAGACAGGGACTCTCTGGAAACACCATATATTTT. It translates to CAISPRQGLSGNTIYF.